Listed below are T cell receptor beta chains from one sample, sequenced in a study of T cells after yellow fever vaccination. Using its own MiXCR run on the 5' RACE reads, TCRdb lists one record per CDR3 protein. Of about 45,000 distinct CDR3 sequences in the sample, 6% to 7% were seen once. Sequencing used PBMCs, either bulk or a sorted T-cell subset (CD4+, CD8+, memory, or dextramer-sorted; not recorded which), obtained 45 days after the yellow fever booster vaccination. These receptors originate from a man under 40 who received the YFV17D yellow fever vaccine. Both conserved end residues are part of each CDR3. D genes are given only for firm matches. The size entry is marked missing in some rows and otherwise reads once, few, many or a size class.

D gene	clone size	V gene	J gene	CDR3 DNA	CDR3 protein
-	once	TRBV12-3/TRBV12-4	TRBJ2-7	TGTGCCAGCAGCCGCCTTGTCTACGAGCAGTACTTC	CASSRLVYEQYF
-	few	TRBV5-5	TRBJ2-1	TGTGCCAGCAGCTTGGGGGCTCGGGCAGGGCTGGACAATGAGCAGTTCTTC	CASSLGARAGLDNEQFF
-	many	TRBV19	TRBJ2-2	TGTGCCAGTACTCAGGGGGGAGCTCTTAGCACCGGGGAGCTGTTTTTT	CASTQGGALSTGELFF
-	many	TRBV3-1	TRBJ1-1	TGTGCCAGCAGCCAAGCAGCGGGGGACCTGCGACTGACTGAAGCTTTCTTT	CASSQAAGDLRLTEAFF
TRBD1	many	TRBV29-1	TRBJ2-1	TGCAGCGTTGAAGGGACAGGCGTAATTTACAATGAGCAGTTCTTC	CSVEGTGVIYNEQFF
TRBD2	-	TRBV7-2	TRBJ2-7	TGTGCCAGCAGCCTAGCGGGAGGGCCTTGGTACGAGCAGTACTTC	CASSLAGGPWYEQYF
-	many	TRBV27	TRBJ2-2	TGTGCCAGCAGTGATACCGGGGAGCTGTTTTTT	CASSDTGELFF
-	many	TRBV24-1	TRBJ2-5	TGTGCCACCAGCGACCCGGAGAGAGAGACCCAGTACTTC	CATSDPERETQYF
TRBD2	many	TRBV11-2	TRBJ2-3	TGTGCCAGCAGCTTAGGGACTAGCGGGATGAGAACAGATACGCAGTATTTT	CASSLGTSGMRTDTQYF
-	many	TRBV5-4	TRBJ2-1	TGTGCCAGCAGCTTGGTGGGACCGCCGAGCTCCTACAATGAGCAGTTCTTC	CASSLVGPPSSYNEQFF
TRBD1	few	TRBV18	TRBJ1-1	TGTGCCAGCTCACCGGGACGACAGGGGCGGAACACTGAAGCTTTCTTT	CASSPGRQGRNTEAFF
TRBD2	many	TRBV25-1	TRBJ2-5	TGTGCCAGCAGTTCTGAGGGACAGTCTCCGGGACTAGCGGGAGGGCCGGAGACCCAGTACTTC	CASSSEGQSPGLAGGPETQYF
-	many	TRBV20-1	TRBJ2-7	TGCAGTGCTAAGGGCGAGCAAACCTACGAGCAGTACTTC	CSAKGEQTYEQYF
-	-	TRBV7-7	TRBJ2-1	TGTGCCAGCAGCTTAGGGCTAGGGGGTGAGCAGTTCTTC	CASSLGLGGEQFF
TRBD2	-	TRBV6-5	TRBJ2-5	TGTGCCAGCAGTTTCAGGACTAGCGGGCAAGAGACCCAGTACTTC	CASSFRTSGQETQYF
-	many	TRBV7-2	TRBJ2-3	TGTGCCAGCAGCTTAGCAGCCGGGACTGTGAGCACAGATACGCAGTATTTT	CASSLAAGTVSTDTQYF
-	few	TRBV7-2	TRBJ2-1	TGTGCCAGCAGCCGGACCTCCTACAATGAGCAGTTCTTC	CASSRTSYNEQFF
-	few	TRBV28	TRBJ2-7	TGTGCCAGCAGAATCACGGGAGTTCCCTACGAGCAGTACTTC	CASRITGVPYEQYF
TRBD1	-	TRBV20-1	TRBJ1-2	TGCAGTGCAACCTATCAGGGGGAGAAATTCTATGGCTACACCTTC	CSATYQGEKFYGYTF
TRBD1	many	TRBV20-1	TRBJ2-2	TGCAGTGCTAGAACAGGGGCGAACACCGGGGAGCTGTTTTTT	CSARTGANTGELFF
-	-	TRBV12-3/TRBV12-4	TRBJ2-1	TGTGCCAGCAGTTTCACCGCGCTAGAGCAGTTCTTC	CASSFTALEQFF
-	few	TRBV11-2	TRBJ2-7	TGTGCCAGCAGCAACACGTGGACGGCATACGAGCAGTACTTC	CASSNTWTAYEQYF
-	many	TRBV5-1	TRBJ1-5	TGCGCCAGCAGCTTGGGTCCCGGGGCGCGTCAGCCCCAGCATTTT	CASSLGPGARQPQHF
TRBD2	many	TRBV14	TRBJ2-7	TGTGCCAGCAGCCAAGGGGCTAGCGGGAGCTACGAGCAGTACTTC	CASSQGASGSYEQYF
-	few	TRBV5-1	TRBJ2-5	TGCGCCAGCAGCTCCGGACTGGGCCGAGAGACCCAGTACTTC	CASSSGLGRETQYF
-	many	TRBV6-4	TRBJ2-3	TGTGCCAGCAGTGACGGGAGCACAGATACGCAGTATTTT	CASSDGSTDTQYF
-	many	TRBV5-1	TRBJ2-5	TGCGCCAGCAGGTTTCGAGGGACTGCCCTTCGAGAGACCCAGTACTTC	CASRFRGTALRETQYF
-	many	TRBV29-1	TRBJ1-5	TGCAGCGTGGGTGGGGGAAGCAATCAGCCCCAGCATTTT	CSVGGGSNQPQHF
-	-	TRBV12-3/TRBV12-4	TRBJ2-3	TGTGCCAGCATCGGGTGGGCGGAGCTGGGGGATACGCAGTATTTT	CASIGWAELGDTQYF
-	many	TRBV5-1	TRBJ1-4	TGCGCCAGCAGCTTGGCCGCAGGGTTTGATGAAAAACTGTTTTTT	CASSLAAGFDEKLFF
TRBD2	-	TRBV5-1	TRBJ2-3	TGCGCCAGCAGCATTGGAATGCTAGCGGGAGGGCCCGGAGATACGCAGTATTTT	CASSIGMLAGGPGDTQYF
-	few	TRBV20-1	TRBJ2-3	TGCAGTGCTAGTAAGCTCCCGGCAGATACGCAGTATTTT	CSASKLPADTQYF
-	many	TRBV12-3/TRBV12-4	TRBJ2-5	TGTGCCAGCAGTTTTCGGCCCCTCATGAACCATCGGCAAGAGACCCAGTACTTC	CASSFRPLMNHRQETQYF